The next 32 T cell receptor beta chains were all read from a single sample in a study of shared clonotypes between healthy human individuals (dated by TCRdb to 2018 to 2020). Receptor libraries were prepared by the immunoSEQ multiplex PCR assay. What TCRdb holds here is the immuneACCESS table cut down to in-frame rearrangements. Part of the clones is not present; checked against another copy, under half of the missing clones reflect an unresolved V gene, and the others are unexplained. This sample gives roughly 2,000,000 clones in total; approximately 92% of them show up just once. More than 1.5% of the sample belongs to the ten largest clones. For the CD8 naive samples, CD45RO-negative cells were positively selected for CCR7, yielding a CD45RA+CCR7+ population from which TemRA cells were excluded. Specimen: naive CD8+ T cells from PBMCs. The cell subset or site label for this specimen denotes: CD45RA+CCR7+. The receptors shown here come from a man younger than 30 in good health. Some clones in this sample may be carry-over from other donors' samples.

This clone has a handful of counts. The rearrangement joins TRBV30 to TRBJ1-2; maybe TRBD1 (5 bases). Germline V gives CDR1 GTSNPN, CDR2 SVGIG (reference sequence). The V end lost 0 bases, the J end lost 3 bases, and 8 bases lay between the germline ends. The CDR3 contains 13 residues. CDR3 in amino acids: CAWSVGGDYGYTF. CDR3 nucleotide sequence: TGTGCCTGGAGTGTGGGAGGGGACTATGGCTACACCTTC.

This rearrangement joins TRBV15 to TRBJ2-3, with 11 bases matching TRBD2. V was pared by 5 bases and J by 6 bases, with 7 bases of the junction left unmatched. Germline values: CDR1 LNHNV, CDR2 YYDKDF (reference sequence). The CDR3 contains 15 residues. CDR3 residues: CATSLGLAGSDTQYF. Written as DNA, the CDR3 is TGTGCCACCAGCCTCGGACTAGCGGGCTCCGATACGCAGTATTTT. Filled out from reference TRBV15 and TRBJ2-3, the complete variable domain reads DAMVIQNPRYQVTQFGKPVTLSCSQTLNHNVMYWYQQKSSQAPKLLFHYYDKDFNNEADTPDNFQSRRPNTSFCFLDIRSPGLGDTAMYLCATSLGLAGSDTQYFGPGTRLTVL.

This rearrangement joins TRBV4-1 to TRBJ2-5, with D possibly being TRBD1 or TRBD2 (5 bases each). The DNA end is more similar to TRBJ2-7, so the J call may be wrong. CDR1 MGHRA and CDR2 YSYEKL come from the germline V gene. The CDR3 consists of 13 residues. The CDR3 protein is CASSQGDPYEQYF. The CDR3 nucleotides are TGCGCCAGCAGCCAAGGGGACCCCTACGAGCAGTACTTC.

V and J are TRBV6-5 and TRBJ2-7; D perhaps matches TRBD2 (6 bases). CDR3 length: 14 amino acids. Trimming stripped 2 bases from V and 0 bases from J, with 8 bases between. CDR1 MNHEY and CDR2 SVGAGI come from the germline V gene. CDR3 loop: CASSYVGGSYEQYF. DNA of the CDR3: TGTGCCAGCAGTTACGTGGGAGGCTCCTACGAGCAGTACTTC.

This clone was counted a single time. This specimen includes other DNA sequences encoding the same CDR3. The chain links TRBV7-9 to TRBJ2-1; perhaps TRBD2 as D (5 bases). The germline CDR1 and CDR2 sequences are SEHNR and FQNEAQ (reference sequence). Trimming took off 5 bases at V and 9 bases at J, with 8 bases between the two ends. The CDR3 consists of 11 residues. CDR3 sequence: CASSPRGEQFF. The CDR3 DNA reads as TGTGCCAGCAGCCCCCGGGGTGAGCAGTTCTTC. Using reference TRBV7-9 and TRBJ2-1 for the parts outside the CDR3, the full variable domain is DTGVSQNPRHKITKRGQNVTFRCDPISEHNRLYWYRQTLGQGPEFLTYFQNEAQLEKSRLLSDRFSAERPKGSFSTLEIQRTEQGDSAMYLCASSPRGEQFFGPGTRLTVL.

The rearrangement joins TRBV6-5 to TRBJ2-2, with 7 bases identical to TRBD2. Trimming cost V 8 bases and J 4 bases; bases outside gene matches: 7. CDR3 size: 14 residues. The germline CDR1 and CDR2 sequences are MNHEY and SVGAGI. The CDR3 here is CASFWRESTGELFF. The CDR3 DNA reads TGTGCCAGCTTTTGGCGGGAGAGCACCGGGGAGCTGTTTTTT.

V gene TRBV7-9 combines with J gene TRBJ2-5; 11 bases line up with TRBD2. The CDR3 runs to 12 residues. With V trimmed by 1 base and J by 13 bases, 2 bases remained unmatched. Germline V gives CDR1 SEHNR, CDR2 FQNEAQ (reference sequence). The CDR3 is CASSLGLAGPYF. In DNA, the CDR3 is TGTGCCAGCAGCTTAGGACTAGCGGGACCGTACTTC.

The chain links TRBV7-9 to TRBJ2-1, with 9 nucleotides matching TRBD2. The junction had 3 bases not matched to a gene; V was cut back by 5 bases and J by 1 base. The CDR3 runs to 15 residues. Looked up from germline, CDR1 is SEHNR and CDR2 is FQNEAQ (reference sequence). DNA of the CDR3: TGTGCCAGCAGCCGGGGACTAGCTTCCTACAATGAGCAGTTCTTC. Amino acids: CASSRGLASYNEQFF.

V gene TRBV10-1 combines with J gene TRBJ2-1; D is possibly TRBD2 (7 bases). V shed 3 bases and J shed 6 bases, with 12 bases lying between them. Germline CDR1 WNHNN, CDR2 SYGVQD (reference sequence). The CDR3 runs 14 residues. The CDR3 DNA reads TGCGCCAGCAGTGAAGGGGGGGTGGGCAATGAGCAGTTCTTC. This encodes CASSEGGVGNEQFF.

This clone was seen a single time. J is TRBJ2-1 and V is TRBV10-1, with D maybe TRBD2 (6 bases). Germline loops: CDR1 WNHNN, CDR2 SYGVQD (reference sequence). The length of the CDR3 is 15 residues. Trimming pared 4 bases from V and 1 base from J, leaving 11 bases between. This CDR3 is CASSVAAGSYNEQFF. Here the CDR3 DNA reads TGCGCCAGCAGTGTGGCGGCGGGGTCCTACAATGAGCAGTTCTTC.

This clone was seen a single time. This rearrangement joins TRBV29-1 to TRBJ1-4, with 9 bases lining up with TRBD1. V lost 1 base and J lost 3; bases outside the gene matches: 6. The germline V gene encodes CDR1 SQVTM and CDR2 ANQGSEA. This CDR3 is 16 amino acids long. The CDR3 region has the DNA TGCAGCGTTGAAGTCGGGACAGGGCTTCCTAATGAAAAACTGTTTTTT. As protein: CSVEVGTGLPNEKLFF. The variable domain in full, with the rest retrieved from reference TRBV29-1 and TRBJ1-4, is SAVISQKPSRDICQRGTSLTIQCQVDSQVTMMFWYRQQPGQSLTLIATANQGSEATYESGFVIDKFPISRPNLTFSTLTVSNMSPEDSSIYLCSVEVGTGLPNEKLFFGSGTQLSVL.

The chain links TRBV9 to TRBJ2-1, with D uncertain. The V and J ends lost 0 bases and 0 bases respectively, with 10 bases between them. The CDR3 is 16 residues long. Germline V gene sequence: CDR1 SGDLS, CDR2 YYNGEE. CDR3 in amino acids: CASSVVPLSSYNEQFF. CDR3 in DNA: TGTGCCAGCAGCGTAGTCCCCCTGAGCTCCTACAATGAGCAGTTCTTC.

The J gene is TRBJ2-5, the V gene TRBV29-1, with TRBD2 identical over 10 bases. The V and J ends lost 6 bases and 3 bases, in that order; junction bases with no gene match: 4. Germline V gives CDR1 SQVTM, CDR2 ANQGSEA. CDR3 length equals 13 residues. The CDR3 nucleotides are TGCAGCGTGCCTGGACTAGCGGAAGAGACCCAGTACTTC. Translated, it gives CSVPGLAEETQYF.

The chain links TRBV9 to TRBJ2-5; D not certain. The CDR3 covers 14 residues. Trimming left V 3 bases short and J 2 bases short, with 11 bases between. Germline-derived CDR1 and CDR2 are SGDLS and YYNGEE. The CDR3 loop is CASSGKQSQETQYF. CDR3 bases: TGTGCCAGCAGCGGAAAACAGTCGCAAGAGACCCAGTACTTC.

This clone was recorded a few times. The rearrangement uses TRBV19 and TRBJ1-5, with 8 bases identical to TRBD1. The CDR3 covers 15 residues. The J segment lost 7 bases and the V segment lost 6 bases, leaving 11 bases of the junction unmatched. Germline CDR1 LNHDA, CDR2 SQIVND (reference sequence). CDR3 DNA sequence: TGTGCCAGTAGCCCGACAGGGGTAAGGCGGCAGCCCCAGCATTTT. Residues: CASSPTGVRRQPQHF.

The rearrangement links TRBV7-3 to TRBJ2-2; 8 bases line up with TRBD2. Germline V CDR1 and CDR2: SGHTA, FQGTGA. After removal of 2 bases from V and 6 bases from J, the junction contained 8 bases not matched to a gene. CDR3 length: 16 amino acids. CDR3 sequence (DNA): TGTGCCAGCAGCTTAGAAGAACTAGCGGCTGCCGGGGAGCTGTTTTTT. Its protein is CASSLEELAAAGELFF.

The gene calls are TRBV7-2 and TRBJ2-1; D unclear. The V and J ends lost 4 bases and 7 bases respectively, with 11 bases between them. Looked up from germline, CDR1 is SGHTA and CDR2 is FQGNSA. The CDR3 runs 13 residues. CDR3 amino acids: CASSSVGRNEQFF. The CDR3 DNA is TGTGCCAGCAGCTCCGTCGGTAGGAATGAGCAGTTCTTC.

In the case of this clone: At the DNA level, this CDR3 is encoded by other sequences in the same sample as well. V usage is TRBV5-1 and J usage is TRBJ2-3, with D perhaps matching TRBD2 (5 bases). There are 14 residues in the CDR3. Trimming pared 4 bases from V and 0 bases from J, leaving 9 bases between. Germline V gene data show CDR1 as SGHRS and CDR2 as YFSETQ. The CDR3 DNA sequence: TGCGCCAGCAGCACTAGTAGGAGCACAGATACGCAGTATTTT. This sequence encodes CASSTSRSTDTQYF.

The genes are TRBV7-9 and TRBJ2-3; D ambiguous. From germline, CDR1 is SEHNR and CDR2 FQNEAQ (reference sequence). V lost 0 bases to trimming and J lost 2 bases, with 15 bases between them. The length of the CDR3 is 17 residues. The CDR3, as DNA: TGTGCCAGCAGCTTAGCGGGCCAGAGAGCCTTCACAGATACGCAGTATTTT. This codes for CASSLAGQRAFTDTQYF.

This clone was seen once. This chain links TRBV13 with TRBJ1-6; 7 bases agree with TRBD1. The CDR3 totals 15 residues. Germline V gene sequence: CDR1 PRHDT, CDR2 FYEKMQ (reference sequence). V trimming: 5 bases; J trimming: 8 bases; junction bases outside the gene matches: 9. The CDR3 region is CASSVRQGEDSPLHF. In DNA, the CDR3 is TGTGCCAGCAGCGTGAGACAGGGCGAGGATTCACCCCTCCACTTT.

V and J are TRBV5-6 and TRBJ2-7, with D possibly matching TRBD2 (6 bases). The V end lost 4 bases, the J end lost 3 bases, and 11 bases lay between the germline ends. The CDR3 totals 13 residues. Germline lookup yields CDR1 SGHDT and CDR2 YYEEEE. CDR3 sequence: CASSRGTVYEQYF. The DNA for the CDR3 is TGTGCCAGCAGCCGAGGGACTGTCTACGAGCAGTACTTC.

The chain has TRBV6-5 and TRBJ2-2; D not resolved. The V end lost 3 bases, the J end lost 4 bases, and 9 bases lay between the germline ends. Germline V CDR1 and CDR2: MNHEY, SVGAGI. The CDR3 loop spans 14 amino acids. CDR3: CASSYSWGTGELFF. The CDR3 nucleotides are TGTGCCAGCAGTTATAGTTGGGGCACCGGGGAGCTGTTTTTT.

V and J are TRBV7-9 and TRBJ2-2; D not certain. The V gene's germline CDR1 is SEHNR and CDR2 FQNEAQ (reference sequence). V was clipped by 5 bases and J by 5 bases, with 12 bases between them. This CDR3 is built from 14 residues. DNA for the CDR3: TGTGCCAGCAGCCTGAATCAGCTTACCGGGGAGCTGTTTTTT. Amino acids: CASSLNQLTGELFF.

Concerning this clone itself: Other DNA sequences within the sample encode an identical CDR3. The genes are TRBV7-3 and TRBJ2-1; 11 nucleotides align to TRBD2. CDR1 and CDR2 from the germline V gene are SGHTA and FQGTGA. The junction had 0 bases not matched to a gene; V was cut back by 2 bases and J by 6 bases. This CDR3 spans 14 amino acids. The CDR3 DNA sequence: TGTGCCAGCAGCTTACTAGCGGGGGGCAATGAGCAGTTCTTC. It translates to CASSLLAGGNEQFF.

This rearrangement joins TRBV14 to TRBJ1-1; D remains unclear. This CDR3 has 13 amino acids. Germline V gene lookup returns CDR1 SGHDN and CDR2 FVKESK. Trimming took 0 bases from V and 12 from J, leaving 14 bases between them. The CDR3: CASSQEGRLGTFF. CDR3 coding DNA: TGTGCCAGCAGCCAAGAAGGCAGGCTCGGGACTTTCTTT.

As DNA, the CDR3 is TGTGCCACCAGCAGTACCCTCATGGGCGAGCAGTACTTC. This encodes CATSSTLMGEQYF. This sequence joins TRBV15 and TRBJ2-7; no clear D. The CDR3 loop spans 13 amino acids. Deletions cut 3 bases from V and 6 bases from J, with 12 bases between. CDR1 LNHNV and CDR2 YYDKDF come from the germline V gene (reference sequence). Full variable domain (missing parts from reference TRBV15 and TRBJ2-7): DAMVIQNPRYQVTQFGKPVTLSCSQTLNHNVMYWYQQKSSQAPKLLFHYYDKDFNNEADTPDNFQSRRPNTSFCFLDIRSPGLGDTAMYLCATSSTLMGEQYFGPGTRLTVT.

The chain recombines TRBV5-1 with TRBJ2-1; D gene unclear. Trimming removed 0 bases from V and 5 bases from J, with 6 bases in between. Germline CDR1 SGHRS, CDR2 YFSETQ. The CDR3 loop spans 13 amino acids. The CDR3 here is CASSLASHNEQFF. The CDR3 bases are TGCGCCAGCAGCTTGGCATCCCACAATGAGCAGTTCTTC.

The chain employs TRBV4-2 and TRBJ1-2; no reliable D call. The germline CDR1 and CDR2 sequences are LGHNA and YNFKEQ. This CDR3 spans 15 amino acids. V lost 1 base and J lost 3, with 12 bases in between. The CDR3: CASSQGAGADYGYTF. The CDR3 DNA reads TGTGCCAGCAGCCAAGGCGCAGGAGCCGACTATGGCTACACCTTC.

This clone was seen only once. This chain connects TRBV6-4 to TRBJ2-1; 9 nucleotides match TRBD1. Germline values: CDR1 MRHNA, CDR2 SNTAGT. V gave up 6 bases and J gave up 7 bases; unmatched junction bases: 10. The CDR3 runs to 15 residues. CDR3: CASRPGQGGGNEQFF. CDR3 in DNA: TGTGCCAGCAGGCCGGGACAGGGAGGGGGGAATGAGCAGTTCTTC.

The chain uses TRBV6-4 and TRBJ2-5; 8 bases are a match to TRBD1. CDR3 length equals 16 residues. Trimming cost V 0 bases and J 5 bases; bases outside gene matches: 8. The germline V gene has CDR1 MRHNA and CDR2 SNTAGT. CDR3 sequence: CASSDSGQALAETQYF. CDR3 bases: TGTGCCAGCAGTGACTCGGGACAGGCTCTCGCGGAGACCCAGTACTTC.

V is TRBV5-3 and J is TRBJ1-1; possibly TRBD1 for D (5 bases). TRBV5-3 is an open reading frame whose function is uncertain. The CDR3 runs to 15 residues. Trimming cost V 4 bases and J 9 bases, with 22 bases left between them. The CDR3 DNA reads TGTGCCAGAAGCCGGGACTTCCGGTCTGGCGGTAAAGCTTTCTTT. This codes for CARSRDFRSGGKAFF.

The CDR3 coding sequence is TGTGCCAGCAGTTTATCAAGGGCAGGGACCTACGAGCAGTACTTC. Amino acids: CASSLSRAGTYEQYF. The chain couples TRBV27 to TRBJ2-7, with D perhaps matching TRBD1 (5 bases). The CDR3 consists of 15 residues. Looked up from germline, CDR1 is MNHEY and CDR2 is SMNVEV (reference sequence). V was shortened by 0 bases and J by 2 bases, with 11 bases between the two germline ends.